This entry concerns a single T cell receptor beta chain. No antigen is known for it. Germline-derived CDR1 and CDR2 are SGHDN and FVKESK. The ends lost 2 bases at V and 4 bases at J; junction bases unmatched: 1. This CDR3 is 13 amino acids long. Both 60 Vbeta primers and 13 Jbeta primers went into the PCR. Study processing details: Later work found 65 million to 100 million unique TCR beta chains, with approximately 12 million shared. Profiling relied on immunoSEQ multiplex PCR, and the TCRdb table lists in-frame clones only, not all of them. V and J calls and clone size come straight from that table; D and trimming were deduced from the DNA. The repertoire includes about 130,000 clones, 81% of them detected once, and about 3.9% sits in the top ten. This entry belongs to a study of cytomegalovirus exposure and HLA in healthy donors. Study information: An early data release held tens of millions of unique TCRs from HLA-typed donors. Findings of the study overall: Across all donors, roughly uniform sequencing depth was an assumption of the presence/absence analyses.

The material sequenced was PBMCs. This sequence was found in a man between 18 and 29 years old in good health and CMV-seropositive. This chain joins TRBV14 and TRBJ2-5, with 7 bases identical to TRBD1. The CDR3 reads CASSQYRGETQYF. In DNA, the CDR3 is TGTGCCAGCAGCCAATACAGGGGAGAGACCCAGTACTTC.